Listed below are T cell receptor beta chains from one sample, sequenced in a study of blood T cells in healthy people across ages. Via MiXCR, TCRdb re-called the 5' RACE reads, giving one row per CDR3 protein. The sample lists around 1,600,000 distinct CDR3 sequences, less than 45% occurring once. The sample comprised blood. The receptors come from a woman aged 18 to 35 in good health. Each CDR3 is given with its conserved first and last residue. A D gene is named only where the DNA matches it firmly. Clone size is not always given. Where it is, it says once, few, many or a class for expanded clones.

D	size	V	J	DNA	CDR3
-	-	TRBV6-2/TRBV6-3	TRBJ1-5	TGTGCCAGCAGTTACGGGGGGGCTGGCAATCAGCCCCAGCATTTT	CASSYGGAGNQPQHF
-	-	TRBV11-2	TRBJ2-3	TGTGCCAGCAGCTTTGGGGAGGGGGCCAGCACAGATACGCAGTATTTT	CASSFGEGASTDTQYF
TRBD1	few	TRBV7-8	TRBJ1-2	TGTGCCAGCAGCACCGTCGCCAGGGGGATGGTTTATGGCTACACCTTC	CASSTVARGMVYGYTF
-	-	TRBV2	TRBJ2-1	TGTGCCAGCCTTTCCGGAGACAATGAGCAGTTCTTC	CASLSGDNEQFF
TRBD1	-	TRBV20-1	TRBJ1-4	TGCAGTGCCAGAGGGACAGGGGAGTTTAATGGGGAAAAACTGTTTTTT	CSARGTGEFNGEKLFF
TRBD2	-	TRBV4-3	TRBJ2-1	TGCGCCAGCAGCCAAGGACTAGCGGGAGGTATCACCTCCTACAATGAGCAGTTCTTC	CASSQGLAGGITSYNEQFF
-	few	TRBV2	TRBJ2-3	TGTGCCAGCAGTGAAGCTCGGGGACGCACCACGGATACGCAGTATTTT	CASSEARGRTTDTQYF
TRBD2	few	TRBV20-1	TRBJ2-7	TGCAGTGCGATGACTAGCGGGAGTATCCACGAGCAGTACTTC	CSAMTSGSIHEQYF
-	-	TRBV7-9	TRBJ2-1	TGTGCCAGCAACTTCGGAGGGGTCAATGATGAGCAGTTCTTC	CASNFGGVNDEQFF
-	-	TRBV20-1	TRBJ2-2	TGCAGTGCGGGGCCCAGAAACGGGGAGCTGTTTTTT	CSAGPRNGELFF
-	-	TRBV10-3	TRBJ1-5	TGTGCCATCAGTGAGGCGGGACACGGGAATCAGCCCCAGCATTTT	CAISEAGHGNQPQHF
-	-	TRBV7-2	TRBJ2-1	TGTGCCAGCAGCTTAGGGGCCGACCAAGAGACCCAGTTCTTC	CASSLGADQETQFF
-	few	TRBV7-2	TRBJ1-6	TGTGCCAGCAGCCCCGGTCGTTCACCCCTCCACTTT	CASSPGRSPLHF
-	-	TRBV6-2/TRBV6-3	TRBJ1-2	TGTGCCAGCAGGGCAGTGTCAGCATATGGCTACACCTTC	CASRAVSAYGYTF
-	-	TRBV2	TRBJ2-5	TGTGCCAGCAGTGAGTGGGAGGGGGGAAGGGGTAATGAGCAGTACTTC	CASSEWEGGRGNEQYF
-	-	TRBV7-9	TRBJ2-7	TGTGCCAGCAGCTTAGGAGCTTTCAATGAGCAGTACTTC	CASSLGAFNEQYF
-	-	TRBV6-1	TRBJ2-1	TGTGCCAGCAGTGGCCCCTTAGGGGGAATTGTTAATGAGCAGTTCTTC	CASSGPLGGIVNEQFF
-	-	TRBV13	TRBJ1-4	TGTGCCAGCAGCCTGGGGATACGACGCAATAATGAAAAACTGTTTTTT	CASSLGIRRNNEKLFF
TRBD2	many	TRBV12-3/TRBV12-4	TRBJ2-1	TGTGCCAGCAGTTTTCAAAGCGGGGGGTTTTATGAGCAGTTCTTC	CASSFQSGGFYEQFF
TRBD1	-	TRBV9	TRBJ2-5	TGTGCCAGCAGCGATGGGACAGGAATAGAGACCCAGTACTTC	CASSDGTGIETQYF
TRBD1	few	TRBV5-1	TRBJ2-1	TGCGCCAGCAGCCCAAAGACAGGGGGAAATGAGCAGTTCTTC	CASSPKTGGNEQFF
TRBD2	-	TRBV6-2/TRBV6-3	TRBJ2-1	TGTGCCAGCAGTTACTCGAGCGGGACTAGCGGGATAAATGAGCAGTTCTTC	CASSYSSGTSGINEQFF
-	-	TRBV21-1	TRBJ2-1	TGTGCCAGCAGCAAAGCGGGGCGGGGGGCAGTTAGTACTGAGCAGTTCTTC	CASSKAGRGAVSTEQFF
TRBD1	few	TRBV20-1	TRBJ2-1	TGCAGTGCTAGCACACAGGGGTACAATGAGCAGTTCTTC	CSASTQGYNEQFF
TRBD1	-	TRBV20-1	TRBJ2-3	TGCAGTGCTAGAGCCATCGGGACAGCCACGCAGTATTTT	CSARAIGTATQYF
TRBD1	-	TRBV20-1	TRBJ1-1	TGCAGTGCGAGAGGGACAGGGGGCGGGGACACTGAAGCTTTCTTT	CSARGTGGGDTEAFF
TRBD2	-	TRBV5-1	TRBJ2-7	TGCGCCAGCAGCTTGGGACCCGGGACTAGCGGGAACTACGAGCAGTACTTC	CASSLGPGTSGNYEQYF